These T cell receptor beta chains were read from a single sample in a study of Graves' ophthalmopathy and Graves' hyperthyroidism. TCRdb re-derived calls from the multiplex PCR reads in MiXCR, one entry per CDR3 protein. The data show about 230,000 distinct CDR3 sequences, around 42% seen once. Sequenced material: peripheral blood. The receptor set was obtained from an adult man with Graves' ophthalmopathy. Both conserved end residues are part of each CDR3. D genes are given only for firm matches. The size of a clone is reported for some rows only, either as once, few or many, or as a class for expanded clones.

TRBV24-1	.	TRBJ2-3	few	TGTGCCACCAGTGGCTGGGTCACAGATACGCAGTATTTT	CATSGWVTDTQYF
TRBV20-1	TRBD1	TRBJ2-7	few	TGCAGTGCTAGAGTTTCAGGACAGGGCCACGAGCAGTACTTC	CSARVSGQGHEQYF
TRBV2	.	TRBJ1-2	few	TGTGCCAGCAGTGCGGAAGGCCGGGGCTACACCTTC	CASSAEGRGYTF
TRBV12-3/TRBV12-4	.	TRBJ1-4	.	TGTGCCAGCAGGACAGCATTTGCAACTAATGAAAAACTGTTTTTT	CASRTAFATNEKLFF
TRBV29-1	.	TRBJ1-1	few	TGCAGCGCCCCCAGCAATTATATGAACACTGAAGCTTTCTTT	CSAPSNYMNTEAFF
TRBV5-1	.	TRBJ2-7	.	TGCGCCAGCAGCCACGGGACATCCCCCGACGAGCAGTACTTC	CASSHGTSPDEQYF
TRBV12-3/TRBV12-4	.	TRBJ2-5	.	TGTGCCAGCAGCCATCCCAGAGATCAGGGCGAGGAAGAGACCCAGTACTTC	CASSHPRDQGEEETQYF
TRBV12-3/TRBV12-4	TRBD2	TRBJ2-5	few	TGTGCCAGCAGTAGACTAGCGGGAGGCGAGACCCAGTACTTC	CASSRLAGGETQYF
TRBV28	.	TRBJ1-5	.	TGTGCCAGCAGTTTGGTGAGGGGTCAGCCCCAGCATTTT	CASSLVRGQPQHF
TRBV10-3	.	TRBJ2-2	.	TGTGCCATGGGGGGTCAGAACACCGGGGAGCTGTTTTTT	CAMGGQNTGELFF
TRBV20-1	TRBD1	TRBJ1-2	few	TGCAGGGCCGCCGGGACAGCCTCCTATGGCTACACCTTC	CRAAGTASYGYTF
TRBV6-1	.	TRBJ1-1	.	TGTGCCAGTACTCTCGAGGGGGTCGTCGCGGAGGCTTTCTTT	CASTLEGVVAEAFF
TRBV28	.	TRBJ2-7	few	TGTGCCAGCACTCGAGACAGGATGCTCTACGAGCAGTACTTC	CASTRDRMLYEQYF
TRBV11-1	.	TRBJ1-1	.	TGTGCCAGCAGCTTAAGAGCCCAGATGAACACTGAAGCTTTCTTT	CASSLRAQMNTEAFF
TRBV29-1	TRBD1	TRBJ1-2	few	TGCAGCGCCGGGACAGGGGACTATGGCTACACCTTC	CSAGTGDYGYTF
TRBV7-9	TRBD1	TRBJ1-1	many	TGTGCCATAACAGGGGAGGGGACTGAAGCTTTCTTT	CAITGEGTEAFF
TRBV10-3	.	TRBJ1-4	few	TGTGCCAGCAGCTCGAGTGGGGGGGGAGAAAAACTGTTTTTT	CASSSSGGGEKLFF
TRBV12-3/TRBV12-4	.	TRBJ1-3	.	TGTGCCAGCAGTTTTCGACAGCTGTGGTCTGGAAACACCATATATTTT	CASSFRQLWSGNTIYF
TRBV6-1	.	TRBJ2-7	once	TGTGCCAGCAGTTTGACATCGAGGCACTACGAGCAGTACTTC	CASSLTSRHYEQYF
TRBV2	.	TRBJ1-4	.	TGTGCCAGCAGTGACCTCGGACAGAGTAATGAAAAACTGTTTTTT	CASSDLGQSNEKLFF
TRBV19	.	TRBJ1-1	.	TGTGCCAGTAGTATGGCGCGGGGACAAGCGGGAGCTTTCTTT	CASSMARGQAGAFF
TRBV3-1	TRBD1	TRBJ1-1	few	TGTGCCAGCAGCCAGGACAGGGGTTGGGCTGAAGCTTTCTTT	CASSQDRGWAEAFF
TRBV7-9	TRBD2	TRBJ2-7	.	TGTGCCAGCAGCTTTCGGTTCGGGACTAGCGGGATCTACGAGCAGTACTTC	CASSFRFGTSGIYEQYF
TRBV30	TRBD2	TRBJ2-7	.	TGTGCCTGGAGAATTAGCGGGAGGGCCTTCGAGCAGTACTTC	CAWRISGRAFEQYF
TRBV7-9	TRBD2	TRBJ2-7	.	TGTGCCAGCAGTCCCTCAGCGGGATCCTACGAGCAGTACTTC	CASSPSAGSYEQYF
TRBV2	.	TRBJ1-1	.	TGTGCCAGCACCAAGGGGGTGAACACTGAAGCTTTCTTT	CASTKGVNTEAFF
TRBV25-1	TRBD2	TRBJ2-7	.	TGTGCCAGCAGCTTGGGACTAGCGGGGGCCTCCTACGAGCAGTACTTC	CASSLGLAGASYEQYF
TRBV4-1	.	TRBJ1-2	.	TGTGCCAGCAGCCAAGAGTCCTTAGATGGCTACACCTTC	CASSQESLDGYTF
TRBV5-8	.	TRBJ2-5	many	TGTGCCAGCAGCTCCGGACGGACCCAAGAGACCCAGTACTTC	CASSSGRTQETQYF
TRBV7-9	.	TRBJ2-7	.	TGTGCCAGCAGCTTAGCGGGACGGACATACAATGAGCAGTACTTC	CASSLAGRTYNEQYF
TRBV9	TRBD2	TRBJ2-2	few	TGTGCCAGCAGCGTAGGGCTAGCGGCCGGGGAGCTGTTTTTT	CASSVGLAAGELFF
TRBV5-1	TRBD1	TRBJ2-6	.	TGCGCCAGCAGCTTGACCGGGACAGGGTCCTCAGTAGCCGGGGCCAACGTCCTGACTTTC	CASSLTGTGSSVAGANVLTF
TRBV2	TRBD1	TRBJ2-7	.	TGTGCCAGCAGTGAAGGGTGGGGGACAGGGTACTACGAGCAGTACTTC	CASSEGWGTGYYEQYF
TRBV7-2	TRBD1	TRBJ2-7	once	TGTGCCAGCAGCTTAGGAGGGACAGGGGGCATCGAGCAGTACTTC	CASSLGGTGGIEQYF
TRBV10-3	TRBD2	TRBJ2-7	.	TGTGCCATCAGTGAGGGGCTAGCGGGAGAGTCCTACGAGCAGTACTTC	CAISEGLAGESYEQYF
TRBV7-2	TRBD1	TRBJ1-1	.	TGTGCCAGCAGCTCACAGGGGGCCGAGGCAGCTTTCTTT	CASSSQGAEAAFF
TRBV10-3	TRBD1	TRBJ1-5	few	TGTGCCATCAGTGAGTCCGGCCAGGGGGCCCAGCCCCAGCATTTT	CAISESGQGAQPQHF
TRBV7-9	.	TRBJ2-2	few	TGTGCCAGCAGCTATAGCGCGAACACCGGGGAGCTGTTTTTT	CASSYSANTGELFF
TRBV18	.	TRBJ2-5	.	TGTGCCAGCTCACCATATAGGGAAGAGACCCAGTACTTC	CASSPYREETQYF
TRBV12-3/TRBV12-4	.	TRBJ2-5	.	TGTGCCAGCAGGTCCAGGGTGGGGGAGACCCAGTACTTC	CASRSRVGETQYF
TRBV5-1	TRBD2	TRBJ2-2	few	TGCGCCAGCACTCTAGCGGTGAACACCGGGGAGCTGTTTTTT	CASTLAVNTGELFF
TRBV19	TRBD2	TRBJ2-7	few	TGTGCCAGTAGTACGTCCAACCCTCTAGCGGGAGGAAGTGAGCAGTACTTC	CASSTSNPLAGGSEQYF
TRBV2	TRBD1	TRBJ1-5	.	TGTGCCAGCGCCGGGACAGGGGGCAATCAGCCCCAGCATTTT	CASAGTGGNQPQHF
TRBV20-1	TRBD2	TRBJ2-7	.	TGCAGTGCTAGTAGCGGGTCTAGCTCCTACGAGCAGTACTTC	CSASSGSSSYEQYF
TRBV7-2	TRBD1	TRBJ2-7	.	TGTGCCAGCCCTAAACGGGACAGGGGGCATTACGAGCAGTACTTC	CASPKRDRGHYEQYF
TRBV29-1	.	TRBJ2-7	.	TGCAGCGTTGGGGTCCGGTACGAGCAGTACTTC	CSVGVRYEQYF
TRBV4-1	.	TRBJ2-2	few	TGCGCCAGCAGCCAATATGACGCCGGGGAGCTGTTTTTT	CASSQYDAGELFF
TRBV2	TRBD1	TRBJ2-7	.	TGTGCCAGCAGCCGCCGGACAGGGCCCGAGCAGTACTTC	CASSRRTGPEQYF
TRBV20-1	.	TRBJ1-2	few	TGCAGTGCTAGAGATCAGGCCCTTTGGTATGGCTACACCTTC	CSARDQALWYGYTF
TRBV20-1	TRBD1	TRBJ1-6	.	TGCAGTGCTTGGACAGGGCGGGGTTCACCCCTCCACTTT	CSAWTGRGSPLHF
TRBV28	TRBD1	TRBJ1-1	.	TGTGCCAGCAGTTCCCGGGACAGGGGTCGTCTCTTT	CASSSRDRGRLF